The following is a T cell receptor (beta chain) sequence with its context. What it binds is not known. This sample was taken from a study of OX40 agonist ivuxolimab in advanced cancers. Study-wide background: Dose-escalation patients had hepatocellular carcinoma, melanoma, renal cell or head and neck cancer. Partial responses occurred in Three dose-escalation patients, one with hepatocellular carcinoma and two with cutaneous melanoma.

TCRdb keeps only in-frame clones here, not all; method: immunoSEQ multiplex PCR. The sample contains some 80,000 clones, 80% to 90% of which appear only once. Study findings and constraints: The specificity for antigen of the expanded peripheral T cells was not determined. Expanded clones belonging to CD8+ T cells outnumbered, on average, those of CD4+.

Looked up from germline, CDR1 is KGHSH and CDR2 is LQKENI. This CDR3 region has 15 residues. V lost 5 bases and J lost 3, with 14 bases in between. The chain joins TRBV18 to TRBJ2-1, with a tentative D call TRBD1 (5 bases). The sample consisted of CD4+ or CD8+ T cells sorted from blood, taken in a trial of the OX40 agonist ivuxolimab. This receptor was identified in an adult with an advanced solid tumor such as melanoma, head and neck, liver or kidney cancer. DNA of the CDR3: TGTGCCAGCTCAACCCCCCTAGGGGACTACAATGAGCAGTTCTTC. As protein: CASSTPLGDYNEQFF.